These T cell receptor beta chains were read from a single sample in a study of sequential checkpoint blockade in melanoma. Using immunoSEQ multiplex PCR, the repertoire was profiled, and TCRdb retains in-frame clones only, with some absent. The sample lists 25,000 to 30,000 clones; under 85% were seen once. The input for sequencing was CD8+ T cells sorted from blood (inferred from file names), taken from a patient given nivolumab and ipilimumab in sequence. All receptors derive from a human donor with melanoma. CDR3s include the opening cysteine and the closing phenylalanine or tryptophan. A D gene is named only where the DNA matches it firmly. Clone size appears in some rows only: once, few, many, or a class for an expanded clone.

J: TRBJ2-1; size: .; V: TRBV29-1; D: .; CDR3: CSVELTRASYNEQFF
J: TRBJ2-3; size: .; V: TRBV7-3; D: .; CDR3: CASSAVGGWTDTQYF
J: TRBJ2-1; size: .; V: TRBV6-5; D: .; CDR3: CASQENKLEQFF
J: .; size: few; V: TRBV5-1; D: TRBD1; CDR3: CASSPGTDFYEQYF
J: TRBJ2-7; size: .; V: TRBV28; D: TRBD1; CDR3: CASSPEGQGVFYEQYF
J: TRBJ2-7; size: once; V: TRBV27; D: .; CDR3: CASSFFRGSYEQYF
J: TRBJ2-7; size: .; V: TRBV9; D: .; CDR3: CASSVAASEVYEQYF
J: TRBJ1-3; size: .; V: TRBV15; D: .; CDR3: CATSRGASFAGNTIYF
J: TRBJ2-6; size: .; V: TRBV7-9; D: TRBD1; CDR3: CASTMTGTASGANVLTF
J: TRBJ1-5; size: .; V: TRBV27; D: .; CDR3: CASKGQGSNQPQHF
J: TRBJ1-5; size: few; V: TRBV21-1; D: .; CDR3: CASSRGRVRGGQPQHF
J: TRBJ2-3; size: .; V: TRBV29-1; D: TRBD1; CDR3: CSAVGQGTQYF
J: TRBJ2-7; size: .; V: TRBV11-2; D: .; CDR3: CASSLEADTRWEQYF
J: TRBJ2-1; size: .; V: TRBV7-6; D: TRBD2; CDR3: CASSPQGGGDPFF
J: TRBJ2-1; size: .; V: TRBV6-5; D: TRBD1; CDR3: CASSYPDRGEQFF
J: TRBJ2-1; size: .; V: TRBV19; D: .; CDR3: CASRDRTTGHEQFF
J: TRBJ1-2; size: .; V: TRBV4-3; D: TRBD1; CDR3: CASSQDPGTGFAYGYTF
J: TRBJ2-3; size: once; V: TRBV4-2; D: TRBD2; CDR3: CASSQEWRGASDTQYF
J: TRBJ2-3; size: once; V: TRBV27; D: TRBD1; CDR3: CASSRQGISTDTQYF
J: TRBJ2-5; size: .; V: TRBV7-6; D: TRBD2; CDR3: CASSLRTSGGTETQYF
J: TRBJ2-7; size: .; V: TRBV7-3; D: TRBD1; CDR3: CASSLGQGDGYEQYF
J: TRBJ2-1; size: .; V: TRBV29-1; D: TRBD2; CDR3: CSVVKREVINEQFF
J: TRBJ2-2; size: few; V: TRBV7-9; D: TRBD1; CDR3: CASSHTGGADTGELFF
J: TRBJ2-3; size: .; V: TRBV9; D: TRBD2; CDR3: CASRAGTSGRATDTQYF
J: TRBJ1-2; size: .; V: TRBV2; D: .; CDR3: CASSENKDPRRGYTF
J: TRBJ2-5; size: .; V: TRBV9; D: TRBD2; CDR3: CASSGGSGVETQYF